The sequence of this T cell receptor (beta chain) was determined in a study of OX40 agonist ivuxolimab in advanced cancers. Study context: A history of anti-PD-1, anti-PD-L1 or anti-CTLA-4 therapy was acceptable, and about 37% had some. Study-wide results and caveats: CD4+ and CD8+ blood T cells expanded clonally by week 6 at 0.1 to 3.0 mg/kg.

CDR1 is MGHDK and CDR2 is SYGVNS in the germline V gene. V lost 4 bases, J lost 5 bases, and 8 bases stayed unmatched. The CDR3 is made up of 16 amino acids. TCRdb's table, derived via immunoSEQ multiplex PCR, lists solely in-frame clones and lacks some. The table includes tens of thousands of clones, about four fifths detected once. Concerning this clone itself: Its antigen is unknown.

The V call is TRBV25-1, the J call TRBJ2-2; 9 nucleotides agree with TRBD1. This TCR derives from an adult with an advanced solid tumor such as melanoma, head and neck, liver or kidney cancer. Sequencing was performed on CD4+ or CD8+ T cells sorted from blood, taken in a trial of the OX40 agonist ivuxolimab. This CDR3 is CASSATDRGWTGELFF. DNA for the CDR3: TGTGCCAGCAGTGCAACGGACAGGGGTTGGACCGGGGAGCTGTTTTTT.